Listed below are T cell receptor beta chains from one sample, sequenced in a study of control samples from healthy donors and cancer patients. Assay: immunoSEQ multiplex PCR; the TCRdb copy retains only in-frame clones and omits some. This sample has about 45,000 clones, with 80% to 95% found just once. Sequenced: PBMCs. The receptors come from a woman in her thirties or forties with head and neck cancer. Both conserved end residues are part of each CDR3. The order of the fields is J gene, clone size, D gene, V gene, CDR3 protein, CDR3 DNA. A D gene is named only where the DNA matches it firmly. For some rows the clone size is stated as once, few or many, or as a class when expanded; others skip it.

j_call: TRBJ1-5
clone_size: -
d_call: -
v_call: TRBV3-1/TRBV3-2
cdr3_aa: CASSQGGSWGGTQPQHF
cdr3_nt: TGTGCCAGCAGCCAAGGGGGGAGCTGGGGCGGAACTCAGCCCCAGCATTTT

j_call: TRBJ1-6
clone_size: -
d_call: TRBD1
v_call: TRBV3-1/TRBV3-2
cdr3_aa: CASSEAADRNSPLHF
cdr3_nt: TGTGCCAGCAGCGAAGCCGCGGACAGGAATTCACCCCTCCACTTT

j_call: TRBJ2-7
clone_size: -
d_call: TRBD1
v_call: TRBV29-1
cdr3_aa: CSGRTGDEQYF
cdr3_nt: TGCAGCGGCAGGACAGGGGACGAGCAGTACTTC

j_call: TRBJ2-2
clone_size: -
d_call: TRBD1
v_call: TRBV6-5
cdr3_aa: CASTATGGKTGELFF
cdr3_nt: TGTGCCAGCACCGCGACAGGGGGAAAGACCGGGGAGCTGTTTTTT

j_call: TRBJ2-1
clone_size: -
d_call: TRBD2
v_call: TRBV24-1
cdr3_aa: CATSDFGTSGNNEQFF
cdr3_nt: TGTGCCACCAGTGATTTCGGGACTAGCGGAAACAATGAGCAGTTCTTC

j_call: TRBJ1-4
clone_size: -
d_call: -
v_call: TRBV28
cdr3_aa: CASSLQGGRKLFF
cdr3_nt: TGTGCCAGCAGTTTACAGGGAGGGAGGAAACTGTTTTTT

j_call: TRBJ2-7
clone_size: -
d_call: -
v_call: TRBV7-4
cdr3_aa: CASSPSLFSPYEQYF
cdr3_nt: TGTGCCAGCAGCCCCTCCTTGTTTAGCCCCTACGAGCAGTACTTC

j_call: TRBJ1-3
clone_size: once
d_call: -
v_call: TRBV7-6
cdr3_aa: CASSLAIEGVNSGNTIYF
cdr3_nt: TGTGCCAGCAGCTTAGCGATTGAGGGAGTGAACTCTGGAAACACCATATATTTT

j_call: TRBJ1-5
clone_size: -
d_call: -
v_call: TRBV19
cdr3_aa: CASSSGPWAQHF
cdr3_nt: TGTGCCAGTTCCTCGGGCCCATGGGCCCAGCATTTT

j_call: TRBJ2-7
clone_size: once
d_call: -
v_call: TRBV18
cdr3_aa: CASSPRGGVYEQYF
cdr3_nt: TGTGCCAGCTCACCCCGCGGCGGGGTCTACGAGCAGTACTTC

j_call: TRBJ2-7
clone_size: -
d_call: TRBD1
v_call: TRBV20-1
cdr3_aa: CSASFRGLSYEQYF
cdr3_nt: TGCAGTGCTAGTTTCAGGGGGCTCTCCTACGAGCAGTACTTC

j_call: TRBJ2-1
clone_size: -
d_call: -
v_call: TRBV3-1/TRBV3-2
cdr3_aa: CASSQELATNEQFF
cdr3_nt: TGTGCCAGCAGCCAAGAACTAGCTACCAATGAGCAGTTCTTC

j_call: TRBJ2-7
clone_size: -
d_call: -
v_call: TRBV5-3
cdr3_aa: CARSTRLRNYEQYF
cdr3_nt: TGTGCCAGAAGCACCCGGCTGAGGAACTACGAGCAGTACTTC

j_call: TRBJ1-2
clone_size: -
d_call: -
v_call: TRBV15
cdr3_aa: CATSRETATNYGYTF
cdr3_nt: TGTGCCACCAGCAGAGAAACAGCTACTAACTATGGCTACACCTTC

j_call: TRBJ2-2
clone_size: -
d_call: TRBD1
v_call: TRBV2
cdr3_aa: CASSPGQGYTGELFF
cdr3_nt: TGTGCCAGCAGCCCGGGACAGGGTTACACCGGGGAGCTGTTTTTT

j_call: TRBJ1-1
clone_size: -
d_call: TRBD1
v_call: TRBV11-2
cdr3_aa: CASSPRVQGVKDTEAFF
cdr3_nt: TGTGCCAGCAGCCCCCGCGTACAGGGGGTCAAGGACACTGAAGCTTTCTTT

j_call: TRBJ2-7
clone_size: once
d_call: -
v_call: TRBV5-6
cdr3_aa: CASSLRRSSYEQYF
cdr3_nt: TGTGCCAGCAGCTTGAGGCGGAGCTCCTACGAGCAGTACTTC

j_call: TRBJ2-5
clone_size: once
d_call: -
v_call: TRBV4-1
cdr3_aa: CASGRGQGETQYF
cdr3_nt: TGCGCCAGCGGGCGGGGGCAGGGCGAGACCCAGTACTTC

j_call: TRBJ1-1
clone_size: -
d_call: -
v_call: TRBV7-2
cdr3_aa: CASSLDGGANTEAFF
cdr3_nt: TGTGCCAGCAGCTTAGATGGGGGGGCTAACACTGAAGCTTTCTTT

j_call: TRBJ1-3
clone_size: once
d_call: -
v_call: TRBV30
cdr3_aa: CAWSLPPVHTIYF
cdr3_nt: TGTGCCTGGAGTCTACCTCCCGTTCACACCATATATTTT

j_call: TRBJ1-2
clone_size: -
d_call: -
v_call: TRBV3-1/TRBV3-2
cdr3_aa: CASSPSAGADYGYTF
cdr3_nt: TGTGCCAGCAGCCCCTCTGCGGGGGCGGACTATGGCTACACCTTC

j_call: TRBJ1-5
clone_size: -
d_call: -
v_call: TRBV21-1
cdr3_aa: CASSSRTVDSNQPQHF
cdr3_nt: TGTGCCAGCAGCAGCCGGACGGTGGATAGCAATCAGCCCCAGCATTTT

j_call: TRBJ1-1
clone_size: -
d_call: -
v_call: TRBV27
cdr3_aa: CASSPTYTTEAFF
cdr3_nt: TGTGCCAGCAGTCCCACATACACCACTGAAGCTTTCTTT

j_call: TRBJ1-6
clone_size: few
d_call: TRBD1
v_call: TRBV6-5
cdr3_aa: CASRAGTGASPLHF
cdr3_nt: TGTGCCAGCAGAGCCGGGACAGGGGCCTCACCCCTCCACTTT

j_call: TRBJ2-7
clone_size: -
d_call: TRBD1
v_call: TRBV19
cdr3_aa: CASSTPLGQGSYEQYF
cdr3_nt: TGTGCCAGTAGTACCCCCTTGGGACAGGGCAGTTACGAGCAGTACTTC

j_call: TRBJ1-1
clone_size: -
d_call: -
v_call: TRBV4-1
cdr3_aa: CASSQGLQTMNTEAFF
cdr3_nt: TGCGCCAGCAGCCAAGGTTTGCAGACCATGAACACTGAAGCTTTCTTT

j_call: TRBJ2-6
clone_size: -
d_call: TRBD1
v_call: TRBV19
cdr3_aa: CASQGVGTASGANVLTF
cdr3_nt: TGTGCCAGTCAGGGGGTGGGGACAGCCTCTGGGGCCAACGTCCTGACTTTC

j_call: TRBJ2-3
clone_size: -
d_call: TRBD2
v_call: TRBV3-1/TRBV3-2
cdr3_aa: CASSQELAGLDTQYF
cdr3_nt: TGTGCCAGCAGCCAAGAGCTAGCGGGATTAGATACGCAGTATTTT

j_call: TRBJ2-5
clone_size: -
d_call: -
v_call: TRBV12-3/TRBV12-4
cdr3_aa: CASRSVYRETQYF
cdr3_nt: TGTGCCAGCCGCTCTGTTTACAGAGAGACCCAGTACTTC